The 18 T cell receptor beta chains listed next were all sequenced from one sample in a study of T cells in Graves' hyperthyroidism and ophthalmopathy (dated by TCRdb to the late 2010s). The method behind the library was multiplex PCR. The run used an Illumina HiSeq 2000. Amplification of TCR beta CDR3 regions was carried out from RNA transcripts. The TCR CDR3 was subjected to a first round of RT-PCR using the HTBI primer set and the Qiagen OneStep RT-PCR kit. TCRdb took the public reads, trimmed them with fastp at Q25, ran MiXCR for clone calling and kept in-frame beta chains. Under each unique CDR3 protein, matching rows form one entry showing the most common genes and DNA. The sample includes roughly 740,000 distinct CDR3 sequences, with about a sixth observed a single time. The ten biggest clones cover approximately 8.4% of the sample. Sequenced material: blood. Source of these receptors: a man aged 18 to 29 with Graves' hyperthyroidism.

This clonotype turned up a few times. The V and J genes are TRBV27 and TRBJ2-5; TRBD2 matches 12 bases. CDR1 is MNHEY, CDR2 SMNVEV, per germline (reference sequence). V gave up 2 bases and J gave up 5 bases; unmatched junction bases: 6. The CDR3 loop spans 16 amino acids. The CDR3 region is CASSLLLAGGPETQYF. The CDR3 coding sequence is TGTGCCAGCAGTTTACTACTAGCGGGAGGCCCTGAGACCCAGTACTTC.

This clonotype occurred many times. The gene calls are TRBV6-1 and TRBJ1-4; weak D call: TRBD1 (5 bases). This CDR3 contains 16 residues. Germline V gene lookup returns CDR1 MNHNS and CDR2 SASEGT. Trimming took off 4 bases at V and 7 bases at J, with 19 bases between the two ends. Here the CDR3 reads CASSVGRQGGGEKLFF. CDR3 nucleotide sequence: TGTGCCAGCAGTGTTGGGCGGCAGGGAGGAGGTGAAAAACTGTTTTTT.

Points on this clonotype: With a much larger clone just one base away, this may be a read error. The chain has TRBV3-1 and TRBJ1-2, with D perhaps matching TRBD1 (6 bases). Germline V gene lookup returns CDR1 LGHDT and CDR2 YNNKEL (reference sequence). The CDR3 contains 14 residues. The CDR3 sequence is CAGSQVGQLYGYTF. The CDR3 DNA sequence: TGTGCCGGCAGCCAAGTAGGACAGCTCTATGGCTACACCTTC. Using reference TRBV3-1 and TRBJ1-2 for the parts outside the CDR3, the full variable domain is DTAVSQTPKYLVTQMGNDKSIKCEQNLGHDTMYWYKQDSKKFLKIMFSYNNKELIINETVPNRFSPKSPDKAHLNLHINSLELGDSAVYFCAGSQVGQLYGYTFGSGTRLTVV.

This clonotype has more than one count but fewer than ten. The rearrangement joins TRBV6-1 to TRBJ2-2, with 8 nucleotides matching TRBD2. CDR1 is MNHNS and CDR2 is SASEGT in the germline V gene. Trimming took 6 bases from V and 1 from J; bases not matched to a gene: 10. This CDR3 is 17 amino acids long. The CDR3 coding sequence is TGTGCCAGCAGGTCCCCGGGACTAGTAGAGAACACCGGGGAGCTGTTTTTT. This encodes CASRSPGLVENTGELFF.

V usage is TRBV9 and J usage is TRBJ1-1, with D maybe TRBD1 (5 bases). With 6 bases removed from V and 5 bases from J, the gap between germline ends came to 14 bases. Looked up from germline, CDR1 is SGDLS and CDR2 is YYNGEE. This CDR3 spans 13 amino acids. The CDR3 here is CASTARGATEAFF. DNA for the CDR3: TGTGCCAGCACAGCGCGGGGCGCGACTGAAGCTTTCTTT. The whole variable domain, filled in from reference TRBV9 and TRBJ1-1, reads DSGVTQTPKHLITATGQRVTLRCSPRSGDLSVYWYQQSLDQGLQFLIQYYNGEERAKGNILERFSAQQFPDLHSELNLSSLELGDSALYFCASTARGATEAFFGQGTRLTVV.

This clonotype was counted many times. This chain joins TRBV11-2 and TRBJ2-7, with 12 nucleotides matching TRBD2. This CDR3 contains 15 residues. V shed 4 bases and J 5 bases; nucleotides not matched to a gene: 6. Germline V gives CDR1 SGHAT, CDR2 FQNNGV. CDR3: CASSSRLAGAHEQYF. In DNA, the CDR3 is TGTGCCAGCAGCTCCAGACTAGCGGGAGCCCACGAGCAGTACTTC. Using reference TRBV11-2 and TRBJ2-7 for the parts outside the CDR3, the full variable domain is EAGVAQSPRYKIIEKRQSVAFWCNPISGHATLYWYQQILGQGPKLLIQFQNNGVVDDSQLPKDRFSAERLKGVDSTLKIQPAKLEDSAVYLCASSSRLAGAHEQYFGPGTRLTVT.

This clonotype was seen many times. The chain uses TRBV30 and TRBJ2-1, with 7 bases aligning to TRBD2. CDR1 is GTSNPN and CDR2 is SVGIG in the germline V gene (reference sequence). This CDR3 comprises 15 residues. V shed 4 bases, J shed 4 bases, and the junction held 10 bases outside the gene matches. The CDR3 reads CAWKPSAGSYNEQFF. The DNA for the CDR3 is TGTGCCTGGAAACCCTCAGCGGGATCGTACAATGAGCAGTTCTTC.

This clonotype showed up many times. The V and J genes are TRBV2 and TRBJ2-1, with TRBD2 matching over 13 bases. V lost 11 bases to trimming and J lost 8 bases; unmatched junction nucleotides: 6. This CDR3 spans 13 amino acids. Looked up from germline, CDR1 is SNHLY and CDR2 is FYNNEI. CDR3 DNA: TGTGCCGCCCGGACTAGCGGGAGCGATGAGCAGTTCTTC. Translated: CAARTSGSDEQFF.

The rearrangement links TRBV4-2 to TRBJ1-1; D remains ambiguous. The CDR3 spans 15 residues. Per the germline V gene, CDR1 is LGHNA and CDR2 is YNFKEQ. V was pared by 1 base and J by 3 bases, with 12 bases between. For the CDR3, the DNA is TGTGCCAGCAGCCAAGGTTCAGCTGGGGACACTGAAGCTTTCTTT. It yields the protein CASSQGSAGDTEAFF.

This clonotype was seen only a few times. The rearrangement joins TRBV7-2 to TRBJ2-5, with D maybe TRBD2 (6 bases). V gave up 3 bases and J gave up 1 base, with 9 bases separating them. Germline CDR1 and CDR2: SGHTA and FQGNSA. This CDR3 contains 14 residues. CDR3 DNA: TGTGCCAGCAGCTTGTGGGGAGGCCAAGAGACCCAGTACTTC. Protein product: CASSLWGGQETQYF.

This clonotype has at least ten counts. CDR3 nucleotide sequence: TGCGCCAGCAGCCCCCAGGGGAGTGGGAATTCACCCCTCCACTTT. Protein product: CASSPQGSGNSPLHF. This chain connects TRBV5-1 to TRBJ1-6; D perhaps matches TRBD1 (6 bases). The CDR3 length is 15 residues. Trimming took off 4 bases at V and 7 bases at J, with 15 bases between the two ends. CDR1 SGHRS and CDR2 YFSETQ come from the germline V gene. The whole variable domain, remainder taken from reference TRBV5-1 and TRBJ1-6, is KAGVTQTPRYLIKTRGQQVTLSCSPISGHRSVSWYQQTPGQGLQFLFEYFSETQRNKGNFPGRFSGRQFSNSRSEMNVSTLELGDSALYLCASSPQGSGNSPLHFGNGTRLTVT.

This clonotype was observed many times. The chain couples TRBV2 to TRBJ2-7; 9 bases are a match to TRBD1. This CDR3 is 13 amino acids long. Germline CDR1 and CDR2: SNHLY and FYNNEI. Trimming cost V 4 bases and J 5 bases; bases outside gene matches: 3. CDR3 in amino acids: CASSGDREDEQYF. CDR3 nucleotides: TGTGCCAGCAGTGGGGACAGGGAGGACGAGCAGTACTTC.

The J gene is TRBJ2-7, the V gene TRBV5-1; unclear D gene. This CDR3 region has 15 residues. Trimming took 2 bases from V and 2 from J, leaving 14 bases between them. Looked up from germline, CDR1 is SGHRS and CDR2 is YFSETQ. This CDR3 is CASSFSQTGPYEQYF. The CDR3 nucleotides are TGCGCCAGCAGCTTTTCCCAGACTGGCCCCTACGAGCAGTACTTC.

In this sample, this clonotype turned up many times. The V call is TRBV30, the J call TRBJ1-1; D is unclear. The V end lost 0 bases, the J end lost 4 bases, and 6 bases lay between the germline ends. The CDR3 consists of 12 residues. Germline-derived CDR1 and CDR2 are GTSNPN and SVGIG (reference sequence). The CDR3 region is CAWSVGPTEAFF. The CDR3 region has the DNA TGTGCCTGGAGTGTGGGTCCCACTGAAGCTTTCTTT.

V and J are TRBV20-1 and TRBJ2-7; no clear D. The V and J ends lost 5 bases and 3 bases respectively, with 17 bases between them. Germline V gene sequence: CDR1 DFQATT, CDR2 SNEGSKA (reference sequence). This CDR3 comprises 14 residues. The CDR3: CSARDQRFGYEQYF. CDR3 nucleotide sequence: TGCAGTGCTCGCGATCAACGCTTCGGCTACGAGCAGTACTTC.

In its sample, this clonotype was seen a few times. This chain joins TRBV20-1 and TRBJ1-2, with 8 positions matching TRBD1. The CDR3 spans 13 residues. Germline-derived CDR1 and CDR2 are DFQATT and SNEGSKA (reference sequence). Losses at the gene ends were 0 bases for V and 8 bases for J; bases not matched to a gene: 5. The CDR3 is CSARESRGLGYTF. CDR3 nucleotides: TGCAGTGCTAGAGAATCCAGGGGGCTAGGCTACACCTTC.

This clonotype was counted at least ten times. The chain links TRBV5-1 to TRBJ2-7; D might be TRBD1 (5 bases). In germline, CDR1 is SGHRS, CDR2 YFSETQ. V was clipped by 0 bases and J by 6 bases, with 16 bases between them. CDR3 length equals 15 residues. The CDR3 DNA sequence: TGCGCCAGCAGCTTGGTCCCAGGGAATAGAGGCGAGCAGTACTTC. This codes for CASSLVPGNRGEQYF.

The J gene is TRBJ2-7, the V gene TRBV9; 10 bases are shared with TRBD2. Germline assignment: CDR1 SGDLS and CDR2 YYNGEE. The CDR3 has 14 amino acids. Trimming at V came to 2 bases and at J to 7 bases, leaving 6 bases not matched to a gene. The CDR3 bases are TGTGCCAGCAGCGTGGGAGCGGGAGGGAATGAGCAGTACTTC. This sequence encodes CASSVGAGGNEQYF.